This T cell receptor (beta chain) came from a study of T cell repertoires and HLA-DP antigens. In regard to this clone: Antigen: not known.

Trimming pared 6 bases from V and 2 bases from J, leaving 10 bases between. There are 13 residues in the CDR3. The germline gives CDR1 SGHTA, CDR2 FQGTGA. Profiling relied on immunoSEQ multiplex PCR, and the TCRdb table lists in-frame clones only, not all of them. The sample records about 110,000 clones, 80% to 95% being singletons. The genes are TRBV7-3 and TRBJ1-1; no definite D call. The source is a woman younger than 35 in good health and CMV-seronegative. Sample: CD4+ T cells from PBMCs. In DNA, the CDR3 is TGTGCCAGCAGTTCGACACGTAACACTGAAGCTTTCTTT. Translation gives CASSSTRNTEAFF. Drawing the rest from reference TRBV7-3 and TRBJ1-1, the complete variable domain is GAGVSQTPSNKVTEKGKYVELRCDPISGHTALYWYRQSLGQGPEFLIYFQGTGAADDSGLPNDRFFAVRPEGSVSTLKIQRTERGDSAVYLCASSSTRNTEAFFGQGTRLTVV.